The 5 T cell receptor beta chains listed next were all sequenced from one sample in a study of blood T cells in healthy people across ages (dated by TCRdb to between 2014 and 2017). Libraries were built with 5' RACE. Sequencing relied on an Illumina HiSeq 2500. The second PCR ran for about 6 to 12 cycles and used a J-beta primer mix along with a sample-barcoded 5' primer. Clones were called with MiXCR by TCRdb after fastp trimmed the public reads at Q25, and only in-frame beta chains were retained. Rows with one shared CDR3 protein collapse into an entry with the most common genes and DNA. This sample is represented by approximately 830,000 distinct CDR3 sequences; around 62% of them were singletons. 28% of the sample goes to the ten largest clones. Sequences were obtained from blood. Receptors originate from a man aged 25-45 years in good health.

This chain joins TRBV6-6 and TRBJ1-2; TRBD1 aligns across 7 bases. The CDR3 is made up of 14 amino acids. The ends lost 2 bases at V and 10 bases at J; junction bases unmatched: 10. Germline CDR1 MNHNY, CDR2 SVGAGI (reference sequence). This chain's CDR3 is CASSYDRALFAYTF. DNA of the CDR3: TGTGCCAGCAGTTACGACAGGGCCCTCTTCGCCTACACCTTC.

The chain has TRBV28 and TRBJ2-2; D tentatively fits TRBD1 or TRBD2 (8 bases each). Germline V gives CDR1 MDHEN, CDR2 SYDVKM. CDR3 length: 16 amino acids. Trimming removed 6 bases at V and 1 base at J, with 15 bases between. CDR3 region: CASSRGGQVNTGELFF. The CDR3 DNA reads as TGTGCCAGCAGCCGGGGGGGACAGGTGAACACCGGGGAGCTGTTTTTT.

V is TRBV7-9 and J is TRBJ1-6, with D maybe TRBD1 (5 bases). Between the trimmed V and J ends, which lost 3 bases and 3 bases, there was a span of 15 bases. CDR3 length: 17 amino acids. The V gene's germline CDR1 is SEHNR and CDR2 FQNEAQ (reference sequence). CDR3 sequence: CASSFPLGGDYNSPLHF. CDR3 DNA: TGTGCCAGCAGCTTCCCCCTCGGAGGGGACTATAATTCACCCCTCCACTTT.

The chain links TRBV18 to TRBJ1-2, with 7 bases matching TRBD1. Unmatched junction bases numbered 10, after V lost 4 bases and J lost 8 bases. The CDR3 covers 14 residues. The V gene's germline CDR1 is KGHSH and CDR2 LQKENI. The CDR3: CASSLLDREHGYTF. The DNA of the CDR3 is TGTGCCAGCTCACTTCTTGACAGGGAGCACGGCTACACCTTC.

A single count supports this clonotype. The chain's CDR3 is CSVEIGDGAYEQYF. The CDR3 DNA reads TGCAGCGTTGAGATTGGTGACGGGGCCTACGAGCAGTACTTC. This rearrangement joins TRBV29-1 to TRBJ2-7, with a possible D match to TRBD2 (5 bases). Trimming stripped 3 bases from V and 2 bases from J, with 14 bases between. The CDR3 loop spans 14 amino acids. Germline CDR1 SQVTM, CDR2 ANQGSEA.